This TCR beta chain was obtained from a study of regulatory T cells in long-lasting Graves disease. CDR3 regions were amplified by Arm-PCR using iRepertoire HTBI primers to build TCR beta libraries. MiXCR was run by TCRdb on the multiplex PCR reads, yielding one entry per CDR3 protein. The sample lists approximately 470,000 distinct CDR3 sequences, around 20% seen once, with 6.5% to 8% in the top ten. The sample holds a few counts of this clonotype. The time point denotes: persistent/refractory GD, antithyroid drugs over 5 years with positive TRAb. Extracted PBMC RNA gave rise to the TCR library. Peripheral blood, about 10 milliliters of it, was drawn into EDTA tubes. The length of the CDR3 is 18 residues. Trimming took 4 bases from V and 7 from J; bases not matched to a gene: 17. Germline lookup yields CDR1 PRHDT and CDR2 FYEKMQ (reference sequence).

Here the sequenced sample was peripheral blood mononuclear cells (PBMCs), taken when the disease was refractory, from a patient treated with antithyroid drugs. The genes are TRBV13 and TRBJ1-5; 9 positions agree with TRBD1. The sequence was obtained from a female donor with Graves disease. The CDR3 here is CASSSYRGQGKGKQPQHF. In nucleotides, the CDR3 is TGTGCCAGCAGCTCGTACAGGGGGCAAGGGAAGGGGAAACAGCCCCAGCATTTT.